The 32 T cell receptor beta chains reported below all come from one sample, sequenced in a study of memory CD4+ T cells and cytomegalovirus serostatus. Some clones are missing from TCRdb's copy, which holds only in-frame ones; the method was immunoSEQ multiplex PCR. The table shows just under 60,000 clones, with around 80% occurring only once. Single viable CD3+CD4+CD8-CD45RO+ cells were sorted as the memory CD4+ T cells. What was sequenced was memory CD4+ T cells from blood. The receptors shown here come from an adult in good health and CMV-seronegative.

This rearrangement joins TRBV9 to TRBJ2-7; no clear D. The germline V gene has CDR1 SGDLS and CDR2 YYNGEE. This CDR3 comprises 10 residues. The V end was cut by 3 bases, the J end by 7 bases, with 5 bases between. The CDR3 here is CASSDREQYF. CDR3 bases: TGTGCCAGCAGCGATAGGGAGCAGTACTTC.

The rearrangement uses TRBV7-9 and TRBJ2-3; unclear D gene. Germline V CDR1 and CDR2: SEHNR, FQNEAQ (reference sequence). This CDR3 has 19 amino acids. The ends were cut back, 0 bases at V and 2 bases at J, with 21 bases in the middle. For the CDR3, the DNA is TGTGCCAGCAGCTTAGCAGGGTGGTGGCAGTCCCATTCCACAGATACGCAGTATTTT. Encoded protein: CASSLAGWWQSHSTDTQYF.

The chain is built from TRBV6-4 and TRBJ2-2; D is perhaps TRBD1 (6 bases). This CDR3 contains 14 residues. Looked up from germline, CDR1 is MRHNA and CDR2 is SNTAGT. Trimming cost V 6 bases and J 4 bases, with 12 bases left between them. DNA for the CDR3: TGTGCCAGCAGGCAGGGGTCCGCCACCGGGGAGCTGTTTTTT. Protein: CASRQGSATGELFF.

The J gene is TRBJ2-3, the V gene TRBV7-6, with D perhaps TRBD2 (5 bases). The CDR3 has 16 amino acids. CDR1 is SGHVS and CDR2 is FNYEAQ in the germline V gene. V lost 2 bases and J lost 1, with 13 bases in between. Here the CDR3 DNA reads TGTGCCAGCAGCTTATCGTCGGCTAGCCGCACAGATACGCAGTATTTT. Amino acid sequence: CASSLSSASRTDTQYF.

J is TRBJ1-4 and V is TRBV28; perhaps TRBD1 as D (6 bases). The CDR3 loop spans 13 amino acids. CDR1 is MDHEN and CDR2 is SYDVKM in the germline V gene. Trimming removed 10 bases from V and 7 bases from J, with 16 bases in between. CDR3 residues: CATKTGGVEKLFF. The DNA of the CDR3 is TGTGCCACCAAGACAGGTGGGGTTGAAAAACTGTTTTTT.

This chain connects TRBV27 to TRBJ2-7; 7 bases are shared with TRBD2. The CDR3 loop spans 16 amino acids. V lost 2 bases to trimming and J lost 2 bases; unmatched junction nucleotides: 9. Per germline, CDR1 MNHEY and CDR2 SMNVEV (reference sequence). In DNA form, the CDR3 reads TGTGCCAGCAGTTTAAGGTCTAGCGGACTGGCCTACGAGCAGTACTTC. Its protein is CASSLRSSGLAYEQYF.

This clone was seen a single time. The chain employs TRBV27 and TRBJ1-5, with a possible D match to TRBD1 (5 bases). V dropped 0 bases and J dropped 4 bases, with 16 bases sitting between them. This CDR3 has 17 residues. Germline V gene lookup returns CDR1 MNHEY and CDR2 SMNVEV (reference sequence). The CDR3 DNA reads TGTGCCAGCAGTTTATCGAGCGGGGGATTTGGGAATCAGCCCCAGCATTTT. Translated: CASSLSSGGFGNQPQHF.

The chain has TRBV7-9 and TRBJ1-5; the D is unclear. V lost 5 bases, J lost 4 bases, and 6 bases lay in between. Looked up from germline, CDR1 is SEHNR and CDR2 is FQNEAQ (reference sequence). This CDR3 is 12 amino acids long. In DNA, the CDR3 is TGTGCCAGCAGCGCAGATAATCAGCCCCAGCATTTT. As protein: CASSADNQPQHF. Drawing the rest from reference TRBV7-9 and TRBJ1-5, the complete variable domain is DTGVSQNPRHKITKRGQNVTFRCDPISEHNRLYWYRQTLGQGPEFLTYFQNEAQLEKSRLLSDRFSAERPKGSFSTLEIQRTEQGDSAMYLCASSADNQPQHFGDGTRLSIL.

This clone was seen just once. The chain has TRBV5-1 and TRBJ1-1; D uncertain. Trimming removed 0 bases at V and 3 bases at J, with 6 bases between. The CDR3 is 13 amino acids. The germline CDR1 and CDR2 sequences are SGHRS and YFSETQ. The CDR3, as DNA: TGCGCCAGCAGCTTGGACGTTCACACTGAAGCTTTCTTT. Protein product: CASSLDVHTEAFF.

The chain joins TRBV19 to TRBJ2-3; TRBD1 matches at 7 bases. The CDR3 has 15 amino acids. The ends lost 7 bases at V and 6 bases at J; junction bases unmatched: 13. CDR1 and CDR2 from the germline V gene are LNHDA and SQIVND (reference sequence). The CDR3 spells CASTEQGLKMDTQYF. CDR3 bases: TGTGCCAGTACCGAACAGGGGCTTAAAATGGATACGCAGTATTTT. Full variable domain (remainder filled in from reference TRBV19 and TRBJ2-3): DGGITQSPKYLFRKEGQNVTLSCEQNLNHDAMYWYRQDPGQGLRLIYYSQIVNDFQKGDIAEGYSVSREKKESFPLTVTSAQKNPTAFYLCASTEQGLKMDTQYFGPGTRLTVL.

J is TRBJ1-5 and V is TRBV13; 7 bases are a match to TRBD1. The germline V gene has CDR1 PRHDT and CDR2 FYEKMQ (reference sequence). The CDR3 covers 16 residues. The ends lost 5 bases at V and 2 bases at J; junction bases unmatched: 9. CDR3 coding DNA: TGTGCCAGCAGCCCCCGACAGGGCCACGGCAATCAGCCCCAGCATTTT. This encodes CASSPRQGHGNQPQHF. The entire variable domain, with the rest obtained from reference TRBV13 and TRBJ1-5, is as follows: AAGVIQSPRHLIKEKRETATLKCYPIPRHDTVYWYQQGPGQDPQFLISFYEKMQSDKGSIPDRFSAQQFSDYHSELNMSSLELGDSALYFCASSPRQGHGNQPQHFGDGTRLSIL.

The chain couples TRBV7-9 to TRBJ2-7, with a weak D call TRBD1 (5 bases). V was pared by 6 bases and J by 1 base, with 7 bases between. This CDR3 comprises 12 residues. The V gene's germline CDR1 is SEHNR and CDR2 FQNEAQ (reference sequence). In DNA, the CDR3 is TGTGCCAGCAGGGGGCTTTCCTACGAGCAGTACTTC. Its translation is CASRGLSYEQYF.

V is TRBV29-1 and J is TRBJ1-1, with TRBD1 matching over 11 bases. This CDR3 is 13 amino acids long. Trimming removed 7 bases from V and 5 bases from J; junction bases left unmatched: 6. Per germline, CDR1 SQVTM and CDR2 ANQGSEA. The CDR3 here is CSGAGQGETEAFF. Here the CDR3 DNA reads TGCAGCGGAGCGGGACAGGGGGAAACTGAAGCTTTCTTT.

The chain couples TRBV11-2 to TRBJ1-3; D uncertain. Deletions cut 5 bases from V and 0 bases from J, with 11 bases between. The CDR3 runs 15 residues. Germline values: CDR1 SGHAT, CDR2 FQNNGV. CDR3 coding DNA: TGTGCCAGCAGCCGCGTGCGAGCCTCTGGAAACACCATATATTTT. Amino acids: CASSRVRASGNTIYF.

This clone was seen a few times. The chain links TRBV11-3 to TRBJ2-1; TRBD2 is a possible D gene (6 bases). Germline V gives CDR1 SGHNT, CDR2 YENEEA. The V end lost 0 bases, the J end lost 7 bases, and 10 bases lay between the germline ends. The CDR3 is 14 residues long. This CDR3 reads CASSLDGGRNEQFF. The CDR3 DNA sequence: TGTGCCAGCAGCTTAGATGGGGGGAGGAATGAGCAGTTCTTC.

The V and J genes are TRBV6-6 and TRBJ2-3, with 10 positions matching TRBD2. The V gene end was trimmed by 5 bases and the J gene end by 4 bases; junction bases not matched to a gene: 6. The germline CDR1 and CDR2 sequences are MNHNY and SVGAGI (reference sequence). The CDR3 runs 15 residues. CDR3: CASSRQAGGADTQYF. The DNA for the CDR3 is TGTGCCAGCAGTCGTCAAGCGGGAGGGGCAGATACGCAGTATTTT.

The genes are TRBV5-5 and TRBJ2-1; D possibly corresponds to TRBD1 (6 bases). V lost 2 bases and J lost 6, with 18 bases in between. This CDR3 comprises 16 residues. Germline V lookup: CDR1 SGHKS, CDR2 YYEKEE (reference sequence). This CDR3 reads CASSLTPRSDSNEQFF. DNA of the CDR3: TGTGCCAGCAGCTTAACGCCCCGGTCGGACAGCAATGAGCAGTTCTTC.

This clone was picked up one time. This chain connects TRBV19 to TRBJ2-7, with D possibly being TRBD2 (6 bases). This CDR3 has 15 residues. Looked up from germline, CDR1 is LNHDA and CDR2 is SQIVND (reference sequence). Between the trimmed V and J ends, which lost 5 bases and 3 bases, there was a span of 17 bases. Here the CDR3 reads CASSDPGTGVYEQYF. Here the CDR3 DNA reads TGTGCCAGTAGTGACCCCGGGACGGGAGTCTACGAGCAGTACTTC.

The rearrangement links TRBV5-6 to TRBJ2-7; 9 nucleotides align to TRBD1. V was clipped by 2 bases and J by 7 bases; unmatched bases: 7. Germline CDR1 reads SGHDT; CDR2 reads YYEEEE. The CDR3 runs to 14 residues. CDR3 in DNA: TGTGCCAGCAGCTTCCGGGACAGGGAATTGGAGCAGTACTTC. This encodes CASSFRDRELEQYF.

V is TRBV18 and J is TRBJ2-3, with D perhaps given as TRBD1 or TRBD2 (5 bases each). This CDR3 has 15 residues. CDR1 is KGHSH and CDR2 is LQKENI in the germline V gene. V lost 4 bases, J lost 2 bases, and 13 bases lay in between. The CDR3 nucleotides read TGTGCCAGCTCACGCCCAATGGGGACCACAGATACGCAGTATTTT. Protein: CASSRPMGTTDTQYF.

This rearrangement joins TRBV12-5 to TRBJ2-3; TRBD1 matches at 7 bases. This CDR3 comprises 14 residues. The ends lost 7 bases at V and 2 bases at J; junction bases unmatched: 6. Germline V gives CDR1 LGHNT, CDR2 FRNRAP. CDR3 coding DNA: TGTGCTAGTGCGCCGGGACAGACCACAGATACGCAGTATTTT. It codes for CASAPGQTTDTQYF.

The chain recombines TRBV7-2 with TRBJ2-5, with D perhaps being TRBD1 or TRBD2 (5 bases each). CDR3 length: 14 residues. V lost 0 bases to trimming and J lost 3 bases, with 8 bases between them. The germline gives CDR1 SGHTA, CDR2 FQGNSA. CDR3 in DNA: TGTGCCAGCAGCTTAGCGGGACCGGAAGAGACCCAGTACTTC. Protein product: CASSLAGPEETQYF.

Of note for this clone: An end of the junction does not agree with germline; a read error may underlie this. The V call is TRBV6-5, the J call TRBJ2-7, with D perhaps being TRBD1 or TRBD2 (5 bases each). CDR1 is MNHEY and CDR2 is SVGAGI in the germline V gene. This CDR3 has 13 residues. The CDR3 coding sequence is TGTGCCAGCAGCCCTTGGTCAGGGACGTCAAGGTGGTTC. This sequence encodes CASSPWSGTSRWF.

The chain is built from TRBV4-1 and TRBJ2-1, with D possibly called TRBD1 or TRBD2 (5 bases each). This CDR3 comprises 13 residues. Germline V CDR1 and CDR2: MGHRA, YSYEKL. Trimming took 0 bases from V and 14 from J, leaving 14 bases between them. The CDR3 is CASSQDESGRKFF. DNA of the CDR3: TGCGCCAGCAGCCAAGATGAGTCGGGGCGAAAGTTCTTC.

J is TRBJ1-3 and V is TRBV5-8, with D unclear. V lost 0 bases and J 0 bases, leaving 7 bases between the germline ends. Germline V gene lookup returns CDR1 SGHTS and CDR2 YDEGEE. The CDR3 extends over 15 amino acids. CDR3 sequence reads: CASSLEPLSGNTIYF. DNA for the CDR3: TGTGCCAGCAGCTTGGAGCCTCTCTCTGGAAACACCATATATTTT.

V is TRBV9 and J is TRBJ2-1; the D gene is possibly TRBD2 (6 bases). Trimming cost V 0 bases and J 4 bases, with 11 bases left between them. Germline CDR1 is SGDLS and CDR2 is YYNGEE. The CDR3 loop spans 15 amino acids. The CDR3 nucleotides read TGTGCCAGCAGCGTAGCGGGAGCTTTATACAATGAGCAGTTCTTC. Translation: CASSVAGALYNEQFF.

This clone occurred once. CDR3: CAWSNGGSNIQYF. The CDR3 nucleotides are TGTGCCTGGAGCAACGGCGGGAGTAACATTCAGTACTTC. The chain combines TRBV30 with TRBJ2-4, with 7 nucleotides matching TRBD2. The CDR3 is 13 amino acids. CDR1 is GTSNPN, CDR2 SVGIG, per germline (reference sequence). The V and J ends lost 3 bases and 7 bases, in that order; junction bases with no gene match: 6. The variable domain in full, completed from reference TRBV30 and TRBJ2-4, reads SQTIHQWPATLVQPVGSPLSLECTVEGTSNPNLYWYRQAAGRGLQLLFYSVGIGQISSEVPQNLSASRPQDRQFILSSKKLLLSDSGFYLCAWSNGGSNIQYFGAGTRLSVL.

The CDR3 DNA follows: TGTGCCAGCACAGCTCCGAACACTGAAGCTTTCTTT. Translation gives CASTAPNTEAFF. This chain connects TRBV6-6 to TRBJ1-1; D unclear. The CDR3 is 12 amino acids. Germline CDR1 reads MNHNY; CDR2 reads SVGAGI (reference sequence). Trimming pared 7 bases from V and 1 base from J, leaving 7 bases between.

The rearrangement joins TRBV4-3 to TRBJ1-4; the D gene is possibly TRBD1 (5 bases). The CDR3 covers 16 residues. Trimming stripped 0 bases from V and 10 bases from J, with 18 bases between. Per the germline V gene, CDR1 is LGHNA and CDR2 is YSLEER. The CDR3 coding sequence is TGCGCCAGCAGCCAAGACAGAGACAGCCGACCAGGAAAACTGTTTTTT. Its protein is CASSQDRDSRPGKLFF.

The chain carries TRBV5-1 and TRBJ1-5; no firm D call. Germline values: CDR1 SGHRS, CDR2 YFSETQ. The CDR3 is 13 amino acids. V lost 0 bases, J lost 4 bases, and 5 bases lay in between. The CDR3 spells CASSLDPNQPQHF. The DNA for the CDR3 is TGCGCCAGCAGCTTGGACCCTAATCAGCCCCAGCATTTT.

The chain employs TRBV2 and TRBJ1-1; TRBD1 might be the D (5 bases). Trimming cost V 6 bases and J 1 base, with 12 bases left between them. Germline CDR1 is SNHLY and CDR2 is FYNNEI. There are 14 residues in the CDR3. The CDR3 coding sequence is TGTGCCAGCAGGCCAATGGGGGGGAACACTGAAGCTTTCTTT. This sequence encodes CASRPMGGNTEAFF.

This chain links TRBV6-6 with TRBJ2-1, with 10 bases identical to TRBD2. V shed 5 bases, J shed 9 bases, and the junction held 13 bases outside the gene matches. The CDR3 spans 16 residues. CDR1 and CDR2 (germline): MNHNY, SVGAGI (reference sequence). CDR3 in DNA: TGTGCCAGCAGTCCTCCATCTAGCGGGAGCGGTGCTGAGCAGTTCTTC. Its protein product is CASSPPSSGSGAEQFF.